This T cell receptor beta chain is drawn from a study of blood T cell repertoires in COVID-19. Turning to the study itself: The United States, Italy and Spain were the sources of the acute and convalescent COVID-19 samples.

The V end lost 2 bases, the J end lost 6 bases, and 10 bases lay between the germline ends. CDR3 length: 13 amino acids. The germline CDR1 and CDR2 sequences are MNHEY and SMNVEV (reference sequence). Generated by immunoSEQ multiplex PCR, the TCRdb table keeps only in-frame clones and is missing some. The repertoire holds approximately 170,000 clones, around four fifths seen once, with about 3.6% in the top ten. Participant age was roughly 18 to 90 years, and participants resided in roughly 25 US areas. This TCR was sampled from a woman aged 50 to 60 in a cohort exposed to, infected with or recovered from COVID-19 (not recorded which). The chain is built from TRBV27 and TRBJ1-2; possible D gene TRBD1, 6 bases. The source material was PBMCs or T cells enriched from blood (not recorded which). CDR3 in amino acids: CASSLGPGDGYTF. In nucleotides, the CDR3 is TGTGCCAGCAGTTTAGGGCCAGGGGATGGCTACACCTTC.